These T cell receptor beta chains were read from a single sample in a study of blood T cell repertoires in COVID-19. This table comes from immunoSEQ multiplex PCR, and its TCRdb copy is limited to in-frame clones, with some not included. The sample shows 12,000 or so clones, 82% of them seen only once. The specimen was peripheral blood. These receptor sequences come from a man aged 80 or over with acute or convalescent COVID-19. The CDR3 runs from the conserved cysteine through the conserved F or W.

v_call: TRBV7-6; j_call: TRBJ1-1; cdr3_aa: CASSSSTGLNTEAFF
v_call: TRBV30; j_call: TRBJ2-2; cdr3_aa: CACYRGQGASGELFF
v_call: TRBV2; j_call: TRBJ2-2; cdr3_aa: CAREAGENTGELFF
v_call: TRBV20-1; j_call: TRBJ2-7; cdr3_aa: CSAFDRDEQYF
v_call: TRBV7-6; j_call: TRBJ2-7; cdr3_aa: CASSSVRDSSYEQYF
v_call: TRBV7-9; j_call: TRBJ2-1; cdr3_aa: CASRPYSGTGSYNEQFF
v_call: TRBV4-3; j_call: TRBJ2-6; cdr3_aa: CASSQDLSILSSGANVLTF
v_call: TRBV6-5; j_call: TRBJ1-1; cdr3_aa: CASSVRGNTEAFF
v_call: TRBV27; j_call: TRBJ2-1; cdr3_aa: CASSLGLRRGGGNEQFF
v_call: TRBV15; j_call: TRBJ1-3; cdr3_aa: CATSRRFQGSGNTIYF
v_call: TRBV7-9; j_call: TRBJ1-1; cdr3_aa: CASSLERTANTEAFF
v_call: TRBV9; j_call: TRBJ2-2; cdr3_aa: CASSVTSGGVGAGELFF
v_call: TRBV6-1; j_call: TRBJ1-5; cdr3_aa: CASSEPHRGYNQPQHF
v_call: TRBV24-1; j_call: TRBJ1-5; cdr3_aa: CATSDLNEQGAGWITEPQHF
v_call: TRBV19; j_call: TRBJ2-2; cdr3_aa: CASTQYTGELFF
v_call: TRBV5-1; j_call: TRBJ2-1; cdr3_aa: CASSLGTAYNEQFF
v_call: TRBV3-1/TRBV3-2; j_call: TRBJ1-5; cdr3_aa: CASSQGGGPQHF
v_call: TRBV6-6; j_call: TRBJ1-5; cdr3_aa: CASRQQTGDNQPQHF
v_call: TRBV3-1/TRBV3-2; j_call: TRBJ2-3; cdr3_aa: CASSQEGLTDTQYF
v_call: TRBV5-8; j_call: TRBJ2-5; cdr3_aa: CASSLGTPRGGTQYF
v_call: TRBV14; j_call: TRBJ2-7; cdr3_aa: CASSRTGNYEQYF
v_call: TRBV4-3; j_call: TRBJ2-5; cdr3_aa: CASSQGREETQYF
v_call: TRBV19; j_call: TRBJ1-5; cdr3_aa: CASSIYGQGGQPQHF
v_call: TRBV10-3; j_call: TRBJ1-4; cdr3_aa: CAISEAGGAEEKLFF
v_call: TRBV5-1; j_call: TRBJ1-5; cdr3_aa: CASSQGQGGNQPQHF
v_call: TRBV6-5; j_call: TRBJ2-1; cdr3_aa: CASSYRVKNNEQFF
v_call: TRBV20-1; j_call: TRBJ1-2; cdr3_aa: CSARDRVRDTF
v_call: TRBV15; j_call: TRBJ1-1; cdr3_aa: CATSADRNTEAFF
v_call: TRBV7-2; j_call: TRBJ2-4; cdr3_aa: CASSLEPGPRNIQYF
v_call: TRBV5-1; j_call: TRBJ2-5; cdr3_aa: CASSSVSGQETQYF
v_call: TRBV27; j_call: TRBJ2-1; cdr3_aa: CASRPRQDYNEQFF
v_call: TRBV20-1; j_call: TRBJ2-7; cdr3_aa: CSAGDRHSYEQYF
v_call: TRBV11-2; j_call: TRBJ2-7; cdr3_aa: CASNIQGKGYEQYF
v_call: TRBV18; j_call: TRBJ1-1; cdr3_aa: CASSPRGETEAFF
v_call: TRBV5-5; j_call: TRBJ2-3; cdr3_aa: CASSYNRQKGPDTQYF
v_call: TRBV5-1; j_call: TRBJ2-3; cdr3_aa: CASAFMGQGTSTDTQYF
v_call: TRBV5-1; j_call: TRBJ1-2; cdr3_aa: CASSLTENYGYTF
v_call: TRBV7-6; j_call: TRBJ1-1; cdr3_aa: CASSQRVTGIAEAFF
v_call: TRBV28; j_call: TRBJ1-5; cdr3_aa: CASSSQGSGNQPQHF
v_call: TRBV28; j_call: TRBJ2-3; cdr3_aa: CASTPSTGVTDTQYF
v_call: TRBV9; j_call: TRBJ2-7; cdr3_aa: CASSVEGGQGANEQYF
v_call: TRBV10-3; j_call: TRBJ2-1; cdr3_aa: CAISDWGHHEQFF
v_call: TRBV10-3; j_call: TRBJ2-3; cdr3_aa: CAISESLGAGGTDTQYF
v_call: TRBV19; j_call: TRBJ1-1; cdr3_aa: CASTRRTGLEAFF
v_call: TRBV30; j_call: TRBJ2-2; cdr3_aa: CAWDPGQAISGELFF
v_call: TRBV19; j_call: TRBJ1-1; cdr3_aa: CASSIPPGANTEAFF
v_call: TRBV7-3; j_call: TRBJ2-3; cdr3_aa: CASSLIGGTDTQYF
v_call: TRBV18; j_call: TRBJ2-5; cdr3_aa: CASSPRLVVEETQYF